This passage covers 17 T cell receptor beta chains from one sample sequenced in a study of shared clonotypes between healthy human individuals. The method was immunoSEQ multiplex PCR; TCRdb's version includes in-frame clones alone and lacks a portion of them. This sample has approximately 500,000 clones, with approximately 78% found just once. The sequenced material came from PBMCs. All receptors come from a woman between 40 and 55 years old in good health. Some clones in this sample may be carry-over from other donors' samples.

This chain uses TRBV4-2 with TRBJ2-3; 8 nucleotides align to TRBD2. Germline V gene data show CDR1 as LGHNA and CDR2 as YNFKEQ. Trimming removed 0 bases from V and 4 bases from J; junction bases left unmatched: 3. CDR3 size: 15 residues. This CDR3 is CASSQDREGADTQYF. The CDR3 DNA reads as TGTGCCAGCAGCCAAGATCGGGAGGGGGCAGATACGCAGTATTTT.

The gene calls are TRBV7-6 and TRBJ2-7; 8 positions match TRBD2. Germline CDR1 SGHVS, CDR2 FNYEAQ. The CDR3 is 14 amino acids. Unmatched junction bases numbered 5, after V lost 5 bases and J lost 2 bases. CDR3 bases: TGTGCCAGCAGCCTTCTAGCGGGTGCCTACGAGCAGTACTTC. Encoded protein: CASSLLAGAYEQYF. Combining the CDR3 with reference TRBV7-6 and TRBJ2-7 gives the whole variable domain GAGVSQSPRYKVTKRGQDVALRCDPISGHVSLYWYRQALGQGPEFLTYFNYEAQQDKSGLPNDRFSAERPEGSISTLTIQRTEQRDSAMYRCASSLLAGAYEQYFGPGTRLTVT.

The chain couples TRBV6-1 to TRBJ2-1; TRBD2 matches 8 bases. Germline CDR1 and CDR2: MNHNS and SASEGT. With 1 base clipped from V and 11 bases from J, the junction kept 10 bases outside the gene matches. CDR3 size: 15 residues. The DNA for the CDR3 is TGTGCCAGCAGTGAAGGGGGCCACCCGGGAGGGCAGCAGTTCTTC. Translated: CASSEGGHPGGQQFF.

The chain carries TRBV6-5 and TRBJ1-1; D gene unclear. This CDR3 has 14 amino acids. V was shortened by 0 bases and J by 6 bases, with 11 bases between the two germline ends. Germline loops: CDR1 MNHEY, CDR2 SVGAGI. The CDR3 region is CASSYSSSYPEAFF. CDR3 nucleotide sequence: TGTGCCAGCAGTTACTCGAGTAGCTACCCTGAAGCTTTCTTT.

The chain uses TRBV30 and TRBJ1-2, with unresolved D. V was trimmed by 2 bases and J by 3 bases, leaving 10 bases between them. CDR3 length: 13 residues. Germline values: CDR1 GTSNPN, CDR2 SVGIG (reference sequence). The CDR3 DNA sequence: TGTGCCTGGAGTCCGGCCAGAGACTATGGCTACACCTTC. As protein: CAWSPARDYGYTF.

The J gene is TRBJ1-2, the V gene TRBV21-1. TRBV21-1 is a pseudogene. The CDR3 length is 10 residues. The CDR3 nucleotides are TGTGCCAGCACAATAATTGGCTACACCTTC. It translates to CASTIIGYTF.

The J gene is TRBJ1-1, the V gene TRBV30; possible D gene TRBD1, 5 bases. V lost 5 bases and J lost 9, with 10 bases in between. This CDR3 region has 10 residues. Germline-derived CDR1 and CDR2 are GTSNPN and SVGIG (reference sequence). DNA for the CDR3: TGTGCCTGGGGGGGGTCGAAAGCTTTCTTT. Protein sequence: CAWGGSKAFF.

Concerning this clone itself: Being one base from a much bigger clone, this may be a read error. The same CDR3 arises from other DNA sequences in this sample as well. The J gene is TRBJ1-1, the V gene TRBV30, with D tentatively TRBD1 (5 bases). V dropped 2 bases and J dropped 4 bases, with 14 bases sitting between them. The CDR3 spans 14 residues. Germline CDR1 reads GTSNPN; CDR2 reads SVGIG (reference sequence). CDR3 DNA: TGTGCCTGGAGTCAGGATGGGGGGTCCACTGAAGCTTTCTTT. It yields the protein CAWSQDGGSTEAFF.

This sequence joins TRBV19 and TRBJ2-6; 9 bases are shared with TRBD1. Germline CDR1 and CDR2: LNHDA and SQIVND (reference sequence). There are 16 residues in the CDR3. The V gene end was trimmed by 3 bases and the J gene end by 3 bases; junction bases not matched to a gene: 3. The CDR3 sequence: CASSMTGGFGANVLTF. The DNA for the CDR3 is TGTGCCAGTAGTATGACAGGGGGATTTGGGGCCAACGTCCTGACTTTC.

This clone came up a few times. This sequence joins TRBV5-1 and TRBJ2-1, with 7 nucleotides matching TRBD1. Germline trimming cut 0 bases from V and 9 bases from J; bases unmatched to any gene: 6. Germline assignment: CDR1 SGHRS and CDR2 YFSETQ. This CDR3 region has 14 residues. The CDR3 DNA is TGCGCCAGCAGCTTGGGACAGGGTCCTAGTGAGCAGTTCTTC. Its translation is CASSLGQGPSEQFF.

The chain recombines TRBV7-9 with TRBJ1-2, with 7 positions matching TRBD1. Germline loops: CDR1 SEHNR, CDR2 FQNEAQ (reference sequence). The CDR3 has 18 amino acids. With 4 bases clipped from V and 7 bases from J, the junction kept 21 bases outside the gene matches. CDR3 DNA: TGTGCCAGCAGCTCGACCCTGACAGGGAACTCGGTCCAAGGTGGCTACACCTTC. This encodes CASSSTLTGNSVQGGYTF.

V gene TRBV4-2 combines with J gene TRBJ2-2, with 9 bases lining up with TRBD2. Trimming removed 0 bases from V and 7 bases from J; junction bases left unmatched: 6. CDR1 is LGHNA, CDR2 YNFKEQ, per germline. The CDR3 is made up of 16 amino acids. CDR3 loop: CASSQDLAGRYGELFF. CDR3 in DNA: TGTGCCAGCAGCCAAGACCTAGCGGGAAGATACGGGGAGCTGTTTTTT.

The chain joins TRBV28 to TRBJ2-6; 7 nucleotides align to TRBD2. The junction had 6 bases not matched to a gene; V was cut back by 6 bases and J by 1 base. The CDR3 contains 16 residues. Germline assignment: CDR1 MDHEN and CDR2 SYDVKM. The CDR3 bases are TGTGCCAGCAGACCGTCCGGGGGGTCTGGGGCCAACGTCCTGACTTTC. Encoded protein: CASRPSGGSGANVLTF.

The rearrangement links TRBV6-5 to TRBJ2-5, with 10 bases fitting TRBD1. Germline loops: CDR1 MNHEY, CDR2 SVGAGI. The CDR3 is 13 residues long. With V trimmed by 6 bases and J by 6 bases, 4 bases remained unmatched. This CDR3 is CASSRGQGQTQYF. The CDR3 DNA is TGTGCCAGCAGCAGGGGACAGGGGCAGACCCAGTACTTC.

This chain joins TRBV7-8 and TRBJ2-7; 10 bases fit TRBD1. The germline gives CDR1 SGHVS, CDR2 FQNEAQ. This CDR3 region has 14 residues. The V segment lost 3 bases and the J segment 3 bases; nucleotides outside the gene matches: 2. Written as DNA, the CDR3 is TGTGCCAGCAGCTTGGGGGACAGGGGCTACGAGCAGTACTTC. Amino acids: CASSLGDRGYEQYF.

The rearrangement uses TRBV7-3 and TRBJ2-1; D gene ambiguous. The CDR3 spans 13 residues. V was cut by 2 bases and J by 2 bases, with 4 bases left in between. Germline V gene data show CDR1 as SGHTA and CDR2 as FQGTGA. Written as DNA, the CDR3 is TGTGCCAGCAGCTTAGGGGCCTACAATGAGCAGTTCTTC. It specifies CASSLGAYNEQFF.

The J gene is TRBJ2-7, the V gene TRBV16; D gene unclear. In germline, CDR1 is KGHSY, CDR2 FQNENV. V lost 4 bases and J lost 2, with 12 bases in between. The CDR3 is made up of 14 amino acids. The CDR3 loop reads CASSPHTDTYEQYF. The DNA of the CDR3 is TGTGCCAGCAGCCCCCACACCGATACCTACGAGCAGTACTTC.